This TCR beta chain derives from a study of early stage breast cancer tumors (dated by TCRdb to about 2017). Study-level background: Of the roughly 16 invasive breast tumors, 12 to 13 were found to be estrogen receptor-positive, progesterone receptor-positive and HER2-negative. Of the approximately 12 ER+/PR+/HER2- tumors, eight were classified as invasive ductal carcinomas and four as invasive lobular carcinomas. A total of roughly 2.5 million templates, representing 1,097,674 unique clonotypes, were detected across all samples. The average read coverage per sample was around 9-fold. Overall results and qualifications from the work: Enriched TCRB sequences shared across patients were mostly commonly generated sequences, unlikely to play an important role in the tumor microenvironment. Sequencing bulk genomic DNA from unsorted cells could not capture chain pairing or functional markers like CD4, CD8 and FOXP3. Compared with adjacent normal breast tissue, tumors had about 2.5-fold higher T cell density and higher clonality. Analysis by tumor subtype was prevented by the small cohort size. Greater similarity was observed between blood and normal breast repertoires than between blood and tumor repertoires, and tumor was distinguished from normal in most of the 16 patients when each tissue was compared with blood.

This clone was seen just once. It lacks a known antigen. The sample holds no much larger clone one base away, and base qualities are not on file. The study profiled bulk TCR beta-chain repertoires in matched peripheral blood, tumor and adjacent normal breast tissue taken from some 15 patients with early-stage breast cancer. Before surgery, about 4.5-11 mL of whole blood was collected into EDTA tubes and then processed within 2 hours. Ficoll-Paque centrifugation in SepMate-50 tubes was used to isolate peripheral blood mononuclear cells. PBMCs were cryopreserved in around 90% FBS with approximately 10% DMSO in aliquots of roughly 1.8 to 4.5 million cells and stored in liquid nitrogen. The Qiagen AllPrep DNA/RNA Mini kit was used for genomic DNA extraction. Based on the germline V gene, the CDR1 and CDR2 sequences are SGHAT and FQNNGV. The junction shows trimming of 4 bases on V and 4 bases on J, plus 12 bases between the germline ends. There are 14 amino acids in the CDR3, from cysteine to phenylalanine inclusive. Of all the DNA, just the CDR3 is kept, 42 bases in frame from base 1.

Two independent genomic DNA replicates were amplified for each sample, with approximately 0.5 ug used for blood and 1.5 ug for tumor or normal breast. Following the manufacturer's instructions, the ImmunoSeq Intro kit was used to carry out TCRB sequencing on genomic DNA. Multiplex PCR was run for 25 to 35 cycles using proprietary primers and spike-in control sequences for absolute quantification. An 87-bp fragment spanning the CDR3 and flanking V and J genes was sequenced with single-end 150-bp reads. Seven samples, with two replicates for each sample, were multiplexed per lane of an Illumina MiSeq using version 3.0 chemistry. As for the original processing: The vendor's proprietary pipeline handled the raw data processing, merging both replicates into a single result for each sample. Clonotypes were defined as productive rearrangements sharing the V-gene family, CDR3 amino acid sequence and J-gene segment. Clonality was calculated as 1 minus the normalized Shannon entropy (Pielou evenness) of TCRB abundances. T cell density was estimated as total templates divided by the number of input cells, with the number of input cells inferred from the DNA input amount. Recon with default parameters was used to estimate total repertoire diversity and clonality. Clonotypes with over 0.1% abundance in tumor and at least 32-fold higher abundance in tumor than in normal breast were defined as tumor-enriched. Entries here come from immuneACCESS through TCRdb and include only in-frame sequences with V and J called. Some clones fail to appear in such tables; in the studies checked, an unresolved V gene covers under half of the shortfall, and the cause of the remainder is unknown. V and J calls and clone size are as listed in that table; D and trimming were resolved from the DNA. Across this sample there are tens of thousands of clones, with approximately 69% seen only once. In total, the top ten clones hold under 7% of the sample.

The sequence was collected from a person aged 55 to 69 with breast cancer. Rearrangement joined TRBV11-2 to TRBJ2-3; TRBD2 is a possible D gene, resting on 6 matching bases. Sequences were obtained from blood. The CDR3 here reads CASSSEGRADTQYF. The DNA sequence reads TGTGCCAGCAGCTCGGAGGGCAGGGCAGATACGCAGTATTTT.